These 26 T cell receptor beta chains were sequenced from one sample in a study of OX40 agonist ivuxolimab in advanced cancers. Some clones are missing from TCRdb's copy, which holds only in-frame ones; the method was immunoSEQ multiplex PCR. This table has tens of thousands of clones, about nine tenths appearing once. The specimen was CD4+ or CD8+ T cells sorted from blood, collected in a trial of the OX40 agonist ivuxolimab. Every receptor here comes from an adult with an advanced solid tumor such as melanoma, head and neck, liver or kidney cancer.

This clone occurred a few times. The chain joins TRBV19 to TRBJ2-7, with 9 nucleotides matching TRBD1. J was trimmed by 5 bases and V by 5 bases; bases with no gene match: 10. The CDR3 consists of 15 residues. Per the germline V gene, CDR1 is LNHDA and CDR2 is SQIVND (reference sequence). The CDR3 DNA follows: TGTGCCAGTAGTCCATTCCCCCGGGACAGGGACGAGCAGTACTTC. Residues: CASSPFPRDRDEQYF.

The chain links TRBV5-8 to TRBJ2-1; D is unresolved. V was clipped by 4 bases and J by 6 bases, with 17 bases between them. This CDR3 is built from 15 residues. CDR1 and CDR2 from the germline V gene are SGHTS and YDEGEE. The CDR3, as DNA: TGTGCCAGCAGCCAAACTCACCTCCCCGTCAATGAGCAGTTCTTC. This codes for CASSQTHLPVNEQFF.

The chain recombines TRBV6-5 with TRBJ1-1, with 10 nucleotides matching TRBD1. Germline V gene data show CDR1 as MNHEY and CDR2 as SVGAGI. The CDR3 is 12 amino acids. V was pared by 6 bases and J by 6 bases, with 1 base of the junction left unmatched. This CDR3 reads CASRGQGSEAFF. The CDR3 nucleotides are TGTGCCAGCAGGGGACAGGGGTCTGAAGCTTTCTTT.

J is TRBJ2-7 and V is TRBV6-1; 10 bases agree with TRBD1. CDR1 is MNHNS and CDR2 is SASEGT in the germline V gene. This CDR3 comprises 15 residues. The V gene end was trimmed by 6 bases and the J gene end by 1 base; junction bases not matched to a gene: 6. This CDR3 is CASRDGTGASYEQYF. The CDR3 nucleotides are TGTGCCAGCAGAGACGGGACAGGGGCTTCCTACGAGCAGTACTTC.

The gene calls are TRBV4-2 and TRBJ1-1; TRBD1 matches 7 bases. The CDR3 has 15 amino acids. The germline V gene encodes CDR1 LGHNA and CDR2 YNFKEQ. The ends lost 3 bases at V and 3 bases at J; junction bases unmatched: 7. The CDR3 here is CASSQTTGSDTEAFF. CDR3 coding DNA: TGTGCCAGCAGCCAGACGACAGGGTCGGACACTGAAGCTTTCTTT.

V is TRBV10-3 and J is TRBJ2-7, with 8 bases fitting TRBD1. V shed 10 bases, J shed 2 bases, and the junction held 7 bases outside the gene matches. The CDR3 consists of 13 residues. From germline, CDR1 is ENHRY and CDR2 SYGVKD. The CDR3 bases are TGTGCCACTGGAGGACAGGGCCCCTACGAGCAGTACTTC. Translated, it gives CATGGQGPYEQYF.

The rearrangement joins TRBV7-2 to TRBJ1-5; D may be TRBD1 (6 bases). With 2 bases removed from V and 5 bases from J, the gap between germline ends came to 7 bases. Germline V lookup: CDR1 SGHTA, CDR2 FQGNSA. The CDR3 is made up of 13 amino acids. As DNA, the CDR3 is TGTGCCAGCAGCTTAAAGGGGGATCAGCCCCAGCATTTT. As protein: CASSLKGDQPQHF. The full variable domain, with the rest looked up from reference TRBV7-2 and TRBJ1-5, is GAGVSQSPSNKVTEKGKDVELRCDPISGHTALYWYRQSLGQGLEFLIYFQGNSAPDKSGLPSDRFSAERTGGSVSTLTIQRTQQEDSAVYLCASSLKGDQPQHFGDGTRLSIL.

The genes are TRBV19 and TRBJ1-5; 10 bases match TRBD1. The V gene's germline CDR1 is LNHDA and CDR2 SQIVND (reference sequence). V dropped 4 bases and J dropped 6; count of bases not matched to a gene: 6. The CDR3 runs 15 residues. The CDR3 bases are TGTGCCAGTAGTACGAAGACAGGGGGCGTTCAGCCCCAGCATTTT. It is translated as CASSTKTGGVQPQHF.

The V and J genes are TRBV19 and TRBJ2-3, with TRBD2 as a possible D gene (5 bases). The CDR3 is made up of 16 amino acids. The germline V and J ends were trimmed by 6 bases and 2 bases, with 18 bases remaining between them. Germline CDR1 LNHDA, CDR2 SQIVND (reference sequence). The CDR3 sequence is CASSLDYVDSTDTQYF. The CDR3 DNA reads as TGTGCCAGTAGCCTCGACTACGTCGACTCCACAGATACGCAGTATTTT.

The V call is TRBV6-1, the J call TRBJ2-7, with D tentatively TRBD1 (5 bases). The V end was cut by 6 bases, the J end by 0 bases, with 9 bases between. The CDR3 is made up of 13 amino acids. The germline CDR1 and CDR2 sequences are MNHNS and SASEGT. CDR3 residues: CASREQVSYEQYF. CDR3 DNA: TGTGCCAGCAGAGAACAGGTCTCCTACGAGCAGTACTTC.

This chain links TRBV11-2 with TRBJ2-7, with 14 positions matching TRBD2. The germline V gene encodes CDR1 SGHAT and CDR2 FQNNGV. The ends lost 0 bases at V and 3 bases at J; junction bases unmatched: 10. This CDR3 is 19 amino acids long. The CDR3 nucleotides are TGTGCCAGCAGCTTAGATCGAGGGGGACTAGCGGGAGCCCACTACGAGCAGTACTTC. It specifies CASSLDRGGLAGAHYEQYF.

The rearrangement uses TRBV7-9 and TRBJ1-1; the D is unclear. Germline CDR1 is SEHNR and CDR2 is FQNEAQ (reference sequence). Trimming took 2 bases from V and 1 from J, leaving 5 bases between them. The CDR3 contains 13 residues. The CDR3 DNA reads as TGTGCCAGCAGCTTAAGCCAGAACACTGAAGCTTTCTTT. Residues: CASSLSQNTEAFF.

This clone was seen just once. The V call is TRBV6-1, the J call TRBJ1-4; D gene ambiguous. The CDR3 runs to 14 residues. Deletions cut 1 base from V and 5 bases from J, with 8 bases between. Germline values: CDR1 MNHNS, CDR2 SASEGT. The chain's CDR3 is CASSEVYENEKLFF. The CDR3 region has the DNA TGTGCCAGCAGTGAAGTTTATGAAAATGAAAAACTGTTTTTT.

The chain is built from TRBV2 and TRBJ2-7, with 7 bases matching TRBD2. The V and J ends lost 5 bases and 2 bases, in that order; junction bases with no gene match: 12. The germline CDR1 and CDR2 sequences are SNHLY and FYNNEI. The CDR3 is 16 amino acids. In DNA, the CDR3 is TGTGCCAGCAGTCTCCTTAGCGGGCAGTTCACCTACGAGCAGTACTTC. Amino acid sequence: CASSLLSGQFTYEQYF.

The chain couples TRBV2 to TRBJ2-2; TRBD1 aligns across 12 bases. Germline values: CDR1 SNHLY, CDR2 FYNNEI. The CDR3 covers 15 residues. After removal of 6 bases from V and 6 bases from J, the junction contained 5 bases not matched to a gene. CDR3 sequence (DNA): TGTGCCAGCAGAACCGGGACAGGGGGCGCCGGGGAGCTGTTTTTT. This sequence encodes CASRTGTGGAGELFF.

This clone was counted once. The genes are TRBV7-2 and TRBJ1-6, with a possible D match to TRBD1 (6 bases). The CDR3 loop spans 15 amino acids. V dropped 1 base and J dropped 7 bases, with 11 bases sitting between them. Looked up from germline, CDR1 is SGHTA and CDR2 is FQGNSA. The CDR3 DNA reads as TGTGCCAGCAGCTTAGAAGGGGGAACCAATTCACCCCTCCACTTT. This codes for CASSLEGGTNSPLHF. The entire variable domain, with the rest obtained from reference TRBV7-2 and TRBJ1-6, is as follows: GAGVSQSPSNKVTEKGKDVELRCDPISGHTALYWYRQSLGQGLEFLIYFQGNSAPDKSGLPSDRFSAERTGGSVSTLTIQRTQQEDSAVYLCASSLEGGTNSPLHFGNGTRLTVT.

The V call is TRBV28, the J call TRBJ1-2; 8 positions match TRBD1. Trimming took 5 bases from V and 5 from J; bases not matched to a gene: 4. From germline, CDR1 is MDHEN and CDR2 SYDVKM. The CDR3 is 13 residues long. For the CDR3, the DNA is TGTGCCAGCAGTCAGACAGGGGTATATGGCTACACCTTC. Amino acids: CASSQTGVYGYTF.

The chain is built from TRBV14 and TRBJ2-2; no definite D call. V was trimmed by 1 base and J by 6 bases, leaving 6 bases between them. The CDR3 runs to 13 residues. The germline CDR1 and CDR2 sequences are SGHDN and FVKESK. Here the CDR3 reads CASSQALSGELFF. CDR3 DNA: TGTGCCAGCAGCCAAGCTCTCTCCGGGGAGCTGTTTTTT.

This CDR3 reads CASSPSGRASYNEQFF. The CDR3 nucleotides are TGTGCCAGTAGTCCTAGCGGGAGGGCCTCATACAATGAGCAGTTCTTC. The chain links TRBV19 to TRBJ2-1; 12 bases align to TRBD2. The CDR3 consists of 16 residues. The germline V gene has CDR1 LNHDA and CDR2 SQIVND (reference sequence). V was pared by 5 bases and J by 4 bases, with 6 bases of the junction left unmatched.

In DNA form, the CDR3 reads TGTGCCAGCAGTACCACAGGGCTAGTCACTGAAGCTTTCTTT. Translation gives CASSTTGLVTEAFF. The V call is TRBV2, the J call TRBJ1-1, with D possibly matching TRBD1 (6 bases). CDR3 length: 14 residues. Trimming stripped 5 bases from V and 4 bases from J, with 14 bases between. In germline, CDR1 is SNHLY, CDR2 FYNNEI.

This rearrangement joins TRBV29-1 to TRBJ2-5; 8 nucleotides match TRBD2. The CDR3 is 14 residues long. Germline CDR1 is SQVTM and CDR2 is ANQGSEA. Trimming at V came to 5 bases and at J to 5 bases, leaving 10 bases not matched to a gene. CDR3 nucleotides: TGCAGCGTTTGGTTTAGCGGGATGTGGGAGACCCAGTACTTC. As protein: CSVWFSGMWETQYF.

The chain recombines TRBV30 with TRBJ2-1, with D uncertain. The germline CDR1 and CDR2 sequences are GTSNPN and SVGIG (reference sequence). The CDR3 is 13 amino acids. V shed 3 bases and J shed 0 bases, with 6 bases lying between them. The CDR3 region is CAWRVLSYNEQFF. The CDR3 DNA follows: TGTGCCTGGAGGGTTCTCTCCTACAATGAGCAGTTCTTC.

The chain carries TRBV7-3 and TRBJ2-3, with no clear D. Germline loops: CDR1 SGHTA, CDR2 FQGTGA. Trimming stripped 6 bases from V and 2 bases from J, with 12 bases between. The CDR3 covers 14 residues. The CDR3 nucleotides read TGTGCCAGCAGTGGTGTGGGTGACACAGATACGCAGTATTTT. It codes for CASSGVGDTDTQYF.

V gene TRBV7-2 combines with J gene TRBJ2-1; 10 nucleotides agree with TRBD1. The CDR3 length is 14 residues. CDR1 is SGHTA, CDR2 FQGNSA, per germline. V was clipped by 1 base and J by 7 bases; unmatched bases: 1. The CDR3 is CASSLGDRGNEQFF. The DNA of the CDR3 is TGTGCCAGCAGCTTAGGGGACAGGGGAAATGAGCAGTTCTTC.

This chain joins TRBV7-3 and TRBJ2-7; no definite D call. V was trimmed by 2 bases and J by 8 bases, leaving 13 bases between them. Germline-derived CDR1 and CDR2 are SGHTA and FQGTGA. This CDR3 contains 13 residues. This chain's CDR3 is CASSLDGFLQQYF. Here the CDR3 DNA reads TGTGCCAGCAGCTTAGACGGCTTTTTGCAGCAGTACTTC.

The chain uses TRBV7-2 and TRBJ2-1, with unresolved D. The CDR3 is made up of 14 amino acids. V lost 2 bases and J 8 bases, leaving 13 bases between the germline ends. The germline gives CDR1 SGHTA, CDR2 FQGNSA. The CDR3 coding sequence is TGTGCCAGCAGCTTATCATCTGTACTTTATGAGCAGTTCTTC. Its protein product is CASSLSSVLYEQFF.